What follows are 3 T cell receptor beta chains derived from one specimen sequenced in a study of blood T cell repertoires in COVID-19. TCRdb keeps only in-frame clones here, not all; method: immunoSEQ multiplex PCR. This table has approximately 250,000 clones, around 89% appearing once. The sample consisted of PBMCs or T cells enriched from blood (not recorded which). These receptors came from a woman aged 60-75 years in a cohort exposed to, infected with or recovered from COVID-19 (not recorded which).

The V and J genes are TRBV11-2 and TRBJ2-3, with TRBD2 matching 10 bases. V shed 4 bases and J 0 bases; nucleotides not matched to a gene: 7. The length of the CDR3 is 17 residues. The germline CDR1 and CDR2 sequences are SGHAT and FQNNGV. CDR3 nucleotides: TGTGCCAGCAGCTCGCATTGGACTAGCGGAAGCACAGATACGCAGTATTTT. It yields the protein CASSSHWTSGSTDTQYF.

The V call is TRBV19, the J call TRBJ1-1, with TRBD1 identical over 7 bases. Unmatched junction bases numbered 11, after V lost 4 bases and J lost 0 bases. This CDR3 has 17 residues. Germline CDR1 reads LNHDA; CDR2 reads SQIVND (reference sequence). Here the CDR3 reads CASSKGTGVGMNTEAFF. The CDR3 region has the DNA TGTGCCAGTAGTAAAGGAACAGGGGTCGGTATGAACACTGAAGCTTTCTTT. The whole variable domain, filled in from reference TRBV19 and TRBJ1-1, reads DGGITQSPKYLFRKEGQNVTLSCEQNLNHDAMYWYRQDPGQGLRLIYYSQIVNDFQKGDIAEGYSVSREKKESFPLTVTSAQKNPTAFYLCASSKGTGVGMNTEAFFGQGTRLTVV.

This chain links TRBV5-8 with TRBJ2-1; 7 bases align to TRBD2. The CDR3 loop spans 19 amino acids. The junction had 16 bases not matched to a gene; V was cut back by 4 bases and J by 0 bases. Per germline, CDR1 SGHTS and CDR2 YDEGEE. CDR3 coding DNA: TGTGCCAGCAGCCACAACCAACTAGCGCGGGTTAGCTCCTACAATGAGCAGTTCTTC. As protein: CASSHNQLARVSSYNEQFF.